A single T cell receptor beta chain is shown here with its context. As yet, its antigen is unknown. This sample was included in a study of T cells in Graves' hyperthyroidism and ophthalmopathy. Study-wide background: Blood from the periphery was taken at initial diagnosis, before any treatment. Study-wide results and limits: A model of 13 V-J features distinguished ophthalmopathy from stable hyperthyroidism. Median prediction lead before ophthalmopathy onset was 6.5 to 7 months with the model.

TCR beta CDR3 sequences were amplified from RNA transcripts. The HTBI primer set served for first-round RT-PCR of the TCR CDR3. TCRdb itself ran the multiplex PCR reads through MiXCR, one entry per CDR3 protein. The profile shows about 290,000 distinct CDR3 sequences, 13% of them singletons. Unmatched junction bases numbered 6, after V lost 4 bases and J lost 1 base. The CDR3 consists of 17 residues. CDR1 and CDR2 from the germline V gene are SGHDN and FVKESK. The sequence was obtained from a woman under 40 with Graves' hyperthyroidism that later progressed to Graves' ophthalmopathy. Sequenced material: blood. J is TRBJ2-1 and V is TRBV14, with 11 bases that match TRBD2. DNA for the CDR3: TGTGCCAGCAGCCCTACTAGCGGGAGTAGTTCCTACAATGAGCAGTTCTTC. Its translation: CASSPTSGSSSYNEQFF.